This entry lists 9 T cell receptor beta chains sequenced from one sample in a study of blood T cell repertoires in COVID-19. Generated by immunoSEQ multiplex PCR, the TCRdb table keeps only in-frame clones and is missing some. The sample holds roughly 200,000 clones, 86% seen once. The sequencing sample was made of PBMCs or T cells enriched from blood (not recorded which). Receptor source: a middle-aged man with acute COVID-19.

Here the CDR3 reads CASNPTGSGNTIYF. In DNA, the CDR3 is TGTGCCAGCAACCCGACAGGCTCTGGAAACACCATATATTTT. This sequence joins TRBV6-2 or TRBV6-3 and TRBJ1-3; TRBD1 is a possible D gene (6 bases). Germline CDR1 and CDR2: MNHEY and SVGEGT. Trimming stripped 7 bases from V and 0 bases from J, with 10 bases between. The CDR3 has 14 residues.

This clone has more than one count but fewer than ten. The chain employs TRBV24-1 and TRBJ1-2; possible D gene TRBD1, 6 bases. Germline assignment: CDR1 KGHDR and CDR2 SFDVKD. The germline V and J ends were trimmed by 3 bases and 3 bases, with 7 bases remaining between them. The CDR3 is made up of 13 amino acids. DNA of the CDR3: TGTGCCACCAGTGATGGACAGTACTATGGCTACACCTTC. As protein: CATSDGQYYGYTF.

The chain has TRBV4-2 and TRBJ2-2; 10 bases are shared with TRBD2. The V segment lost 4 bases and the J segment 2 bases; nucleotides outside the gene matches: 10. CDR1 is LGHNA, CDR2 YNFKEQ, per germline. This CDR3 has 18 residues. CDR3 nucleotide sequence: TGTGCCAGCAGCCCAGGGGTAGCGGGAGGTCGCAACACCGGGGAGCTGTTTTTT. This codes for CASSPGVAGGRNTGELFF.

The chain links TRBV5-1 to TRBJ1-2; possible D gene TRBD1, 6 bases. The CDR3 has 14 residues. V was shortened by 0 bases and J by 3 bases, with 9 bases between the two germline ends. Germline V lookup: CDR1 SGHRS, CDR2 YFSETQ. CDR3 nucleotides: TGCGCCAGCAGCTTGGAAGGGGGGGACTATGGCTACACCTTC. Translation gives CASSLEGGDYGYTF. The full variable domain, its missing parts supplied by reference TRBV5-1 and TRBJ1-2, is KAGVTQTPRYLIKTRGQQVTLSCSPISGHRSVSWYQQTPGQGLQFLFEYFSETQRNKGNFPGRFSGRQFSNSRSEMNVSTLELGDSALYLCASSLEGGDYGYTFGSGTRLTVV.

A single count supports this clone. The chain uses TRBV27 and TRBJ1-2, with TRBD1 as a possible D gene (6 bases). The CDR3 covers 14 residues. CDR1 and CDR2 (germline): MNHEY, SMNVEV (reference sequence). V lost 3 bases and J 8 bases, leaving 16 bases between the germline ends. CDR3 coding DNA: TGTGCCAGCAGTTTCACAGCACAGGGATACGGCTACACCTTC. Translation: CASSFTAQGYGYTF.

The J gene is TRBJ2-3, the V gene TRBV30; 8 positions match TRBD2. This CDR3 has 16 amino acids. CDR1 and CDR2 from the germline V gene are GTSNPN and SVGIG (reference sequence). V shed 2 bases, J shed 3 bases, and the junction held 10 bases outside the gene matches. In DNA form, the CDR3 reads TGTGCCTGGAGTTTTCGGGGGGGGCGTGGGACAGATACGCAGTATTTT. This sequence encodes CAWSFRGGRGTDTQYF.

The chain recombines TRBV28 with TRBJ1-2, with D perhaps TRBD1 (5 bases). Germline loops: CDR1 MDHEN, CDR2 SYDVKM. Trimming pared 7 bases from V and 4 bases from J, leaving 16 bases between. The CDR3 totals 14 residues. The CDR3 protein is CASTTYGQGYGYTF. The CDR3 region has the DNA TGTGCCAGCACCACTTACGGACAAGGCTATGGCTACACCTTC.

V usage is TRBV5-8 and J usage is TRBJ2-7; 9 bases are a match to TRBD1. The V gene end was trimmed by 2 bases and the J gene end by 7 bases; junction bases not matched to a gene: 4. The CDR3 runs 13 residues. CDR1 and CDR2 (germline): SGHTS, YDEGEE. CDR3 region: CASSFGQGREQYF. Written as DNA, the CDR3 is TGTGCCAGCAGCTTTGGACAGGGGAGAGAGCAGTACTTC.

CDR3 bases: TGTGCCAGCAGCTTACGGACAGGTGGCAATTCACCCCTCCACTTT. Encoded protein: CASSLRTGGNSPLHF. The chain combines TRBV13 with TRBJ1-6; 7 bases agree with TRBD1. The length of the CDR3 is 15 residues. Trimming at V came to 2 bases and at J to 7 bases, leaving 5 bases not matched to a gene. The germline V gene encodes CDR1 PRHDT and CDR2 FYEKMQ (reference sequence). Together with reference TRBV13 and TRBJ1-6, the CDR3 gives the full variable domain: AAGVIQSPRHLIKEKRETATLKCYPIPRHDTVYWYQQGPGQDPQFLISFYEKMQSDKGSIPDRFSAQQFSDYHSELNMSSLELGDSALYFCASSLRTGGNSPLHFGNGTRLTVT.